This T cell receptor (beta chain) was retrieved from a study of T cells in localized non-small cell lung cancer. With regard to this clone: Its antigen is as yet unknown.

Regarding the study as a whole: Measurement of T cell clonality placed uninvolved adjacent lung highest, above the level in tumor. Median detection of top 100 tumor clones in adjacent lung was roughly 61 clones. There was an association of higher blood T cell density with longer overall survival.

The CDR3 has 16 residues. V was clipped by 3 bases and J by 0 bases, with 13 bases between them. Germline values: CDR1 SGHRS, CDR2 YFSETQ. Only in-frame clones appear in the TCRdb table, and some are missing; sequencing was by immunoSEQ multiplex PCR. This table has 40,000 to 65,000 clones, 75% to 90% appearing once. The specimen comprised peripheral blood mononuclear cells, sampled before any cancer treatment. This chain joins TRBV5-1 and TRBJ1-3; tentative D call: TRBD1 (6 bases). The receptor's source is a man aged 40 to 70 with stage III lung adenocarcinoma. CDR3 bases: TGCGCCAGCAGCTCGACAGGATCAAGCTCTGGAAACACCATATATTTT. It translates to CASSSTGSSSGNTIYF. The full variable domain, rest sourced from reference TRBV5-1 and TRBJ1-3, is KAGVTQTPRYLIKTRGQQVTLSCSPISGHRSVSWYQQTPGQGLQFLFEYFSETQRNKGNFPGRFSGRQFSNSRSEMNVSTLELGDSALYLCASSSTGSSSGNTIYFGEGSWLTVV.